This TCR beta chain was profiled in a study of blood T cell repertoires in COVID-19 (dated by TCRdb to 2020 to 2022). Study-wide context: Collaborator samples came from the United States, Italy and Spain and covered acute and convalescent phases of COVID-19. Samples came from the ongoing ImmuneRACE study (first 160 participants) plus 1,254 subjects from 6 global collaborators. Where available, HLA class I and class II types were obtained from metadata supplied by the sample provider rather than from assay-based typing. The sample metadata nearly always contained a de-identified subject ID, COVID-19 status, age in years and sex. The dataset comprised deeply sampled blood TCRbeta repertoires from subjects exposed to, actively infected with, or recovered from COVID-19. The material from the prospective study consisted of cDNA or gDNA derived from T cells, B-cell-depleted T cells, or PBMCs. A freely available public database, intended as a resource for researchers studying the immune response to SARS-CoV-2, is where the repertoires were released.

From its cysteine to its phenylalanine, the CDR3 spans 13 amino acids. Left in the record is the CDR3 DNA by itself, 39 bases read in frame from the first base. The germline ends are 9 bases apart after V is trimmed by 5 bases and J by 2 bases. TCRbeta CDR3 regions were amplified from genomic DNA by means of the immunoSEQ Assay, a bias-controlled multiplex PCR. Turning to the authors' computational methods: Nucleated cell counts per sample were estimated from amplification of reference gene primers within the assay. To quantify the absolute abundance of each unique TCRbeta CDR3 rearrangement, sequence reads were collapsed and filtered. For each sample, productive Simpson clonality was calculated as the square root of Simpson's diversity index over productive rearrangements. TCRdb stores this immuneACCESS table with in-frame sequences only. Part of the clones is absent; in the studies checked, under half of the shortfall reflects unresolved V genes, and no reason is known for the rest. V and J calls and clone size are given by that table; D and trimming were obtained from the DNA. The sample profile shows a few hundred thousand clones; over 65% of them were found once. The top ten constitute 3% to 3.5% of the sample.

What the work shows at the level of the full study, not this receptor alone: The amount of clinical and demographic metadata varied by source and participant and was provided uncurated.

Each collaborating institution followed its own protocols to collect whole blood in K2EDTA tubes. For TCRbeta analysis, collaborators shipped samples in one of three forms: frozen whole blood, isolated PBMCs, or DNA extracted from either of those sample types. Turning to this clone: No cognate antigen has been identified for it. No base-level quality is on record; no much larger clone is a single base apart.

The receptor chain draws on TRBV12-3 or TRBV12-4 and TRBJ1-1; perhaps TRBD1 is the D gene, with 5 bases matching. Specimen: peripheral blood. The receptor was isolated from a woman of 80 years or more with acute or convalescent COVID-19. The nucleotide sequence is given as TGTGCCAGCAGTGCCAGGGTAAACACTGAAGCTTTCTTT. Translated, this gives CASSARVNTEAFF.